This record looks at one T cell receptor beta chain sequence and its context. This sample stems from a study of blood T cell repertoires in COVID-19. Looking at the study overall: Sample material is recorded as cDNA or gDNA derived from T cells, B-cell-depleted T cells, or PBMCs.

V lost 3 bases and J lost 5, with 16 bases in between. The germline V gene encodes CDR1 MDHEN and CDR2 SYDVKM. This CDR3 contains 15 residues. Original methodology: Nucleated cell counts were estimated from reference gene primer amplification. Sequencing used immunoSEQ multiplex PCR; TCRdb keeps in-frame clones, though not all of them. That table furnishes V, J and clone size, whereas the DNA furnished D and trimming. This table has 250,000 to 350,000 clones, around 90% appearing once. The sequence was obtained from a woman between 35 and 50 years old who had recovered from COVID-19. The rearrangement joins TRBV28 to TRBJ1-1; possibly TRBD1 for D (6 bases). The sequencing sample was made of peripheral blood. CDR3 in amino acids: CASSFPSTGRTEAFF. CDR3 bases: TGTGCCAGCAGTTTCCCGTCCACAGGGCGAACTGAAGCTTTCTTT.